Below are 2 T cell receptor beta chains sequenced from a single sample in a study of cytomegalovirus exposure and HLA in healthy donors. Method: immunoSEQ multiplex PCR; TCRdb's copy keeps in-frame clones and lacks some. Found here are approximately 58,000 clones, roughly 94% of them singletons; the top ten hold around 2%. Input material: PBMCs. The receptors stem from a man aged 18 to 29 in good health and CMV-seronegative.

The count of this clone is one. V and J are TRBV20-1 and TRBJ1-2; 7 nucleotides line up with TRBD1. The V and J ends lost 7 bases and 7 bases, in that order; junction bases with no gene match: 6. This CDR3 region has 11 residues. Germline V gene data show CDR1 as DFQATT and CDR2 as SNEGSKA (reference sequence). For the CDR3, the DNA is TGCAGTGGCTACGGACAGGTTGGCTACACCTTC. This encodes CSGYGQVGYTF.

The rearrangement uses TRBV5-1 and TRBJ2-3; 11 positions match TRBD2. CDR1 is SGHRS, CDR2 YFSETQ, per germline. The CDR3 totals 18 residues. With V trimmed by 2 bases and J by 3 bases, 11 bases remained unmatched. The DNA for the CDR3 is TGCGCCAGCAGCTTAAGTCCTAGCGGGAGGCCGGGTACAGATACGCAGTATTTT. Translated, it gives CASSLSPSGRPGTDTQYF. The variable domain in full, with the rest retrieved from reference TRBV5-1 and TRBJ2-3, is KAGVTQTPRYLIKTRGQQVTLSCSPISGHRSVSWYQQTPGQGLQFLFEYFSETQRNKGNFPGRFSGRQFSNSRSEMNVSTLELGDSALYLCASSLSPSGRPGTDTQYFGPGTRLTVL.